This TCR beta chain derives from a study of blood T cell repertoires in COVID-19. Trimming left V 5 bases short and J 3 bases short, with 17 bases between. The CDR3 runs to 16 residues. In germline, CDR1 is MNHEY, CDR2 SMNVEV (reference sequence). This table comes from immunoSEQ multiplex PCR, and its TCRdb copy is limited to in-frame clones, with some not included. The sample holds roughly 250,000 clones, around 87% seen once. This chain uses TRBV27 with TRBJ2-4; possible D gene TRBD1, 9 bases. Sequenced material: peripheral blood. The receptor's source is a man in his fifties or sixties who had recovered from COVID-19. The CDR3, as DNA: TGTGCCAGCAGTGGGGGACAGGGACTAGACAAAAACATTCAGTACTTC. As protein: CASSGGQGLDKNIQYF.